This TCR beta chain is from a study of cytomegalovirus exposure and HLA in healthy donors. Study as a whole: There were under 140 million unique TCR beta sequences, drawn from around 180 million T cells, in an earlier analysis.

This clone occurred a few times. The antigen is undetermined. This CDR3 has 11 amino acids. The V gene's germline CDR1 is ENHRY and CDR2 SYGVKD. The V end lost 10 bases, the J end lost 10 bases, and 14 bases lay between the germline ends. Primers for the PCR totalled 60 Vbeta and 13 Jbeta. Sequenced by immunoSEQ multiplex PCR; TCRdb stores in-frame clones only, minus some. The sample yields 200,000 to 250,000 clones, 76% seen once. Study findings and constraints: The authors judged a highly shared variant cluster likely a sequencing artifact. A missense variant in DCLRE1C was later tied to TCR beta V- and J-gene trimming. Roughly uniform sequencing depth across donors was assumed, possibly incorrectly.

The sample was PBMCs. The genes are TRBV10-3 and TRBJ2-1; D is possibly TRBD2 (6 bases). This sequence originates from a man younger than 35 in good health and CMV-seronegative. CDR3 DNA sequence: TGTGCCAGTCGGGACTCAGAGGAGCAGTTCTTC. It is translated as CASRDSEEQFF.